This TCR beta chain stems from a study of vaccination and CD4 T cells after COVID-19. Points from the study as a whole: Median SARS-CoV-2-reactive clonotype numbers rose nonsignificantly, about 21 to 38. Median roughly 90% of reactive clones detected in convalescent patients emerged only post-vaccination.

Treatment given: roughly 10-day PBMC culture with coronavirus spike peptide pools or control peptides (ViraFEST assay). Gathering of the CD4+ T cells, from the unexposed donor, took place before the COVID-19 pandemic (2011-2018). ViraFEST enlarged antigen-specific T cell populations with peptide pools and afterwards sequenced TCRs. Trimming stripped 6 bases from V and 6 bases from J, with 15 bases between. The V gene's germline CDR1 is DFQATT and CDR2 SNEGSKA (reference sequence). There are 12 residues in the CDR3. Turning to this clonotype: What it binds is unknown.

Oncomine TCR Beta short-read sequencing was applied to DNA from cultured CD4+ T cells. Genomic DNA from cultured CD4+ T cells was extracted. TCRdb reprocessed the PCR reads with MiXCR, giving one entry per CDR3 protein. The sample holds roughly 7,500 distinct CDR3 sequences, roughly two fifths seen once. The V and J genes are TRBV20-1 and TRBJ2-7, with D perhaps matching TRBD1 or TRBD2 (6 bases each). The specimen was CD4+ T cells from blood, cultured in vitro. The sequence derives from a human donor in good health. Here the CDR3 reads CSAGTGGSEQYF. The CDR3 region has the DNA TGCAGTGCAGGGACTGGGGGCTCCGAGCAGTACTTC.